This entry concerns a single T cell receptor beta chain. The antigen remains undetermined. One end of the junction varies from germline; a read error may be responsible. Researchers picked out CD4+ and CD8+ T cells from PBMCs by sorting. TCR sequencing used cDNA made by reverse transcription of extracted RNA. Sequenced by immunoSEQ multiplex PCR; TCRdb stores in-frame clones only, minus some. Of more than 90,000 clones in the sample, approximately 58% were seen once. Germline V gene lookup returns CDR1 SGHRS and CDR2 YFSETQ. The CDR3 covers 15 residues. This sample was included in a study of CD8+ T cells in alopecia areata. Study observations and caveats: Scalp specimens additionally yield sequences from normal skin's resident alphabeta T cells. Patients shared TCRs less clearly than mice did, possibly for HLA-related reasons.

The clonotype comes from a human donor in good health. This rearrangement joins TRBV5-1 to TRBJ2-1; 14 positions agree with TRBD2. The sample taken for sequencing was CD4+ T cells sorted from blood. The CDR3 loop is CTSSRTSGGNAEQFF. Here the CDR3 DNA reads TGCACCAGCAGCAGGACTAGCGGGGGGAACGCGGAGCAGTTCTTC.